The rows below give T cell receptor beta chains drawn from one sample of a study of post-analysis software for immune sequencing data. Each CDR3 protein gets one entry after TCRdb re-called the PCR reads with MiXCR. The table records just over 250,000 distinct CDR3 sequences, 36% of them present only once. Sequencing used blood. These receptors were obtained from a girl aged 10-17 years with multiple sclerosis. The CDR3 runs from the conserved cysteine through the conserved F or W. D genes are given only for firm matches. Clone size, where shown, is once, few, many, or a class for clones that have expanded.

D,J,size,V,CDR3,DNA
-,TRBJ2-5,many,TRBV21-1,CASGALRRETQYF,TGTGCCAGCGGGGCCCTTAGGAGGGAGACCCAGTACTTC
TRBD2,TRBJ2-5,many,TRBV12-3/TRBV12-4,CASTPSGGQETQYF,TGTGCCAGCACCCCCTCCGGGGGGCAAGAGACCCAGTACTTC
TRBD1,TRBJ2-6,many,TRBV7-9,CASSFLWGQGTSGANVLTF,TGTGCCAGCAGCTTCCTGTGGGGACAGGGGACTTCTGGGGCCAACGTCCTGACTTTC
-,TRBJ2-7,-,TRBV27,CASSFSLGRSAYEQYF,TGTGCCAGCAGTTTTTCACTAGGGAGATCGGCCTACGAGCAGTACTTC
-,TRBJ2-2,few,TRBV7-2,CASRRDSVIIGELFF,TGTGCCAGCAGACGGGACTCTGTCATTATCGGGGAGCTGTTTTTT
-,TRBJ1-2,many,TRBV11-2,CASSYGTANYGYTF,TGTGCCAGCAGCTACGGGACTGCCAACTATGGCTACACCTTC
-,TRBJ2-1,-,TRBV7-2,CASSLGGTHNEQFF,TGTGCCAGCAGCTTAGGCGGGACTCACAATGAGCAGTTCTTC
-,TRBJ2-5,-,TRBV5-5,CASSLGVSQSGRETQYF,TGTGCCAGCAGCTTGGGGGTCAGTCAATCGGGGCGGGAGACCCAGTACTTC
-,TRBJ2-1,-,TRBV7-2,CASSSYQEAEQFF,TGTGCCAGCAGCTCTTACCAGGAGGCTGAGCAGTTCTTC
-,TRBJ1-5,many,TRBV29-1,CSVRPNLDQPQHF,TGCAGCGTCCGGCCGAATCTTGATCAGCCCCAGCATTTT
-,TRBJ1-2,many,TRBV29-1,CSVEDQDGNYGYTF,TGCAGCGTTGAAGACCAGGACGGGAATTATGGCTACACCTTC
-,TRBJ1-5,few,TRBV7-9,CASSPQGSNQPQHF,TGTGCCAGCAGCCCGCAGGGGAGCAATCAGCCCCAGCATTTT
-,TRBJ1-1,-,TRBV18,CASSPRQVNTEAFF,TGTGCCAGCTCACCAAGACAGGTGAACACTGAAGCTTTCTTT
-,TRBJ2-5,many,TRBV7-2,CASSLSAESRETQYF,TGTGCCAGCAGTTTGTCAGCGGAGTCGAGAGAGACCCAGTACTTC
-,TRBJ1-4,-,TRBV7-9,CASSLHGGGNNEKLFF,TGTGCCAGCAGCTTGCATGGGGGAGGAAATAATGAAAAACTGTTTTTT
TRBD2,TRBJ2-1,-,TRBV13,CASSTRGDGSYNEQFF,TGTGCCAGCAGCACGCGGGGGGACGGCTCCTACAATGAGCAGTTCTTC
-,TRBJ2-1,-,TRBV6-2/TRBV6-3,CASSEVLTSNEQFF,TGTGCCAGCAGTGAAGTCTTGACTAGCAATGAGCAGTTCTTC
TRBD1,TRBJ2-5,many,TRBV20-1,CSAIRGTVQETQYF,TGCAGTGCTATACGAGGGACAGTCCAAGAGACCCAGTACTTC
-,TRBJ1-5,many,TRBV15,CATSRDLGQPQHF,TGTGCCACCAGCAGAGATTTGGGTCAGCCCCAGCATTTT
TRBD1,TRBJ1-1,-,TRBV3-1,CASSPGTGFTEAFF,TGTGCCAGCAGCCCCGGGACAGGGTTCACTGAAGCTTTCTTT
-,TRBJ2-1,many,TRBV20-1,CSASSGATYNEQFF,TGCAGTGCTAGTTCAGGGGCCACCTACAATGAGCAGTTCTTC
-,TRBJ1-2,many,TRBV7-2,CASSPSFTHNYGYTF,TGTGCCAGCAGCCCGAGTTTCACCCATAACTATGGCTACACCTTC